The sequence of this T cell receptor beta chain was determined in a study of shared clonotypes between healthy human individuals (dated by TCRdb to about 2020). Turning to the overall study: A couple of women and a few men aged 18 to 49 years were included in the cohort. Different laboratories and diverse techniques were used to prepare libraries and sequence TCR repertoires, to increase sequencing depth and limit assay-specific biases. For each donor, CD4 naive and CD4 memory were each run on three plates, CD8 naive on two plates, and CD8 memory on one plate. Each donor's leukapheresis produced roughly between roughly 0.85 and 10 billion PBMCs. To estimate repertoire size and how much clonotypes are shared between individuals, the study performed deep sequencing of blood TCR repertoires from a few healthy adults. Findings and caveats that apply to the study as a whole: Sampling was restricted to blood, and TCR repertoires in tissue are likely to differ from TCR repertoires in blood. Pairwise subsampling indicated that sequencing depth was expected to affect the degree of clonotype sharing among donors. When a handful of donors were compared, the shared fraction of clonotypes was 5% to 6.5% for naive CD4, around 3.5% for naive CD8, 2% to 2.5% for memory CD4, and roughly 0.4% for memory CD8. Estimated clonotype richness was generally larger for naive than for memory subsets. The small number of donors limited the genetic and exposure-history diversity represented. Higher generation probabilities were observed for clonotypes shared by all four sorted-subset donors than for non-shared clonotypes. Even with the large sequencing depth, rarefaction of the sorted-subset datasets indicated that sequencing was incomplete.

The donors were healthy, HIV-negative adults with no recently reported acute infections or vaccinations. All donors were Caucasian adults living in Nashville, Tennessee, USA. CD8 memory samples combined magnetically selected CD45RO+ cells with CCR7-negative CD45RA+ effector memory (TemRA) cells. Blood was collected by leukapheresis, and PBMCs were isolated by Ficoll-Histopaque density gradient centrifugation and then cryopreserved in liquid nitrogen vapor phase. Analytical flow cytometry was used to check the purity and quantity of each magnetically sorted T cell population. Genomic DNA was isolated from each sorted fraction and quantified by UV absorbance on a Nanodrop 2000c. Using the deep immunoSEQ assay, multiplex PCR amplified TCR CDR3 regions from genomic DNA. Extracted genomic DNA from each cell subset was distributed evenly across all wells of several immunoSEQ 96-well plates, and each plate was treated as a replicate. Each replicate PCR for sorted subsets received 150 to 250 ng genomic DNA, equal to tens of thousands of T cell genomes. The purified libraries were quantified using a Qubit 3.0 fluorometer, sized with a Bioanalyzer 2100, and then quantified again using the KAPA Library Quantification kit. Each immunoSEQ 96-well plate was sequenced on its own single-read 150-cycle Illumina NextSeq 550 flow cell. On the authors' methods: Because the immunoSEQ output held only junctional sequences and lacked quality scores, the filtering could not match the filtering applied to full-length reads. To assign V/J genes and CDR3, sequences were annotated using PyIR, a Python wrapper for IgBLAST v1.9, with IMGT germline references. Reads were removed for weak V/J assignments (E-value above 1e-6), missing CDR3, stop codons, out-of-frame junctions, or ambiguous translated residues. V3J clonotypes were defined as sequences sharing an identical inferred V gene, J gene, and CDR3 amino acid sequence. The percentage overlap between two repertoires was calculated by dividing the number of shared unique clonotypes by the size of the smaller repertoire. Three approaches were used to assess repertoire richness: RTK rarefaction, the Chao1 estimator, and Recon v2.1 estimates of unobserved clonotypes. For all TCRbeta clonotypes obtained by the gDNA method from a few donors, generation probabilities were computed with OLGA. TCRdb stores this immuneACCESS table with in-frame sequences only. Part of the clones is absent; in the studies checked, under half of the shortfall reflects unresolved V genes, and no reason is known for the rest. V and J calls and clone size are those listed in that table; D and trimming were worked out from the DNA. The sample yields around 690,000 clones; about 90% were counted once. Around a third of the sample is taken by the ten largest.

To note about this clone: It lacks a known antigen. The sample holds no much larger clone one base away, and base qualities are not on file.

According to the germline V gene (reference sequence), CDR1 reads MNHEY and CDR2 reads SMNVEV. Its CDR3 holds 14 amino acids, cysteine through phenylalanine. Solely the CDR3 DNA is kept, with 42 bases framed from the first base. Trimming takes 2 bases from V and 2 bases from J, and the germline ends sit 9 bases apart. The clonotype comes from a man in his late teens or twenties in good health. Some clones in this sample may be carry-over from other donors' samples. Sequencing was done on a sample of memory CD8+ T cells from PBMCs. The meaning of the sample's cell subset or site label: CD45RO+ cells pooled with CCR7-negative TemRA cells. The chain is assembled from TRBV27 and TRBJ1-1; the D gene identity is not certain. The DNA sequence is TGTGCCAGCAGTTTAAGGGCACCCAACACTGAAGCTTTCTTT. Its translation reads: CASSLRAPNTEAFF.